Each of the 21 T cell receptor beta chains below was sequenced from the same sample in a study of identical twins. TCRdb independently ran MiXCR on the 5' RACE reads; one entry per CDR3 protein. The sample yields roughly 350,000 distinct CDR3 sequences, about 10% seen once. The sequencing input was naive T cells sorted from blood. The receptors here all came from a woman in her forties or fifties in good health.

This clonotype has a count of ten or more. V is TRBV5-4 and J is TRBJ2-2; no clear D. Germline V gene lookup returns CDR1 SGHNT and CDR2 YYREEE (reference sequence). Between the trimmed V and J ends, which lost 0 bases and 0 bases, there was a span of 9 bases. The CDR3 consists of 16 residues. For the CDR3, the DNA is TGTGCCAGCAGCTTGGATCTCCAGACGAACACCGGGGAGCTGTTTTTT. Translation: CASSLDLQTNTGELFF. Full variable domain (remainder filled in from reference TRBV5-4 and TRBJ2-2): ETGVTQSPTHLIKTRGQQVTLRCSSQSGHNTVSWYQQALGQGPQFIFQYYREEENGRGNFPPRFSGLQFPNYSSELNVNALELDDSALYLCASSLDLQTNTGELFFGEGSRLTVL.

The rearrangement links TRBV29-1 to TRBJ2-7; possibly TRBD2 for D (7 bases). The length of the CDR3 is 14 residues. Looked up from germline, CDR1 is SQVTM and CDR2 is ANQGSEA. Trimming removed 6 bases from V and 6 bases from J, with 21 bases in between. For the CDR3, the DNA is TGCAGCGTCGCCGGTGGGGGGGGCGGGTCCGAGCAGTACTTC. This codes for CSVAGGGGGSEQYF.

This clonotype has a count of ten or more. The chain recombines TRBV5-1 with TRBJ2-2, with TRBD2 as a possible D gene (5 bases). Germline CDR1 and CDR2: SGHRS and YFSETQ. Trimming removed 0 bases at V and 6 bases at J, with 12 bases between. This CDR3 is 15 amino acids long. The CDR3 nucleotides are TGCGCCAGCAGCTTGGATCGGACTCTCTCCGGGGAGCTGTTTTTT. This codes for CASSLDRTLSGELFF.

This clonotype came up a few times. The rearrangement uses TRBV4-1 and TRBJ2-7; 9 bases map to TRBD2. CDR1 is MGHRA, CDR2 YSYEKL, per germline. Trimming took 0 bases from V and 2 from J; bases not matched to a gene: 8. This CDR3 comprises 17 residues. Here the CDR3 reads CASSQEPILAGPYEQYF. CDR3 nucleotide sequence: TGCGCCAGCAGCCAAGAACCGATCCTAGCGGGACCCTACGAGCAGTACTTC.

The rearrangement links TRBV29-1 to TRBJ2-5; 7 positions agree with TRBD1. Germline values: CDR1 SQVTM, CDR2 ANQGSEA. The V gene end was trimmed by 8 bases and the J gene end by 4 bases; junction bases not matched to a gene: 7. The CDR3 contains 12 residues. The CDR3 region is CSLRGLGETQYF. The CDR3 DNA sequence: TGCAGCCTTAGGGGGCTCGGAGAGACCCAGTACTTC.

The genes are TRBV6-5 and TRBJ1-2, with D hard to call. The germline V and J ends were trimmed by 5 bases and 0 bases, with 7 bases remaining between them. Germline V lookup: CDR1 MNHEY, CDR2 SVGAGI. The CDR3 consists of 13 residues. The CDR3 here is CASSGRANYGYTF. The CDR3 bases are TGTGCCAGCAGTGGGAGGGCTAACTATGGCTACACCTTC.

This chain joins TRBV6-6 and TRBJ2-7; 13 bases fit TRBD2. The J segment lost 2 bases and the V segment lost 6 bases, leaving 16 bases of the junction unmatched. CDR3 size: 19 residues. Germline CDR1 MNHNY, CDR2 SVGAGI (reference sequence). The CDR3 is CASSSSLPGLAGRTYEQYF. The DNA for the CDR3 is TGTGCCAGCAGCTCCAGTCTCCCGGGACTAGCGGGAAGAACCTACGAGCAGTACTTC.

The chain has TRBV7-2 and TRBJ1-1; D call uncertain. CDR1 is SGHTA and CDR2 is FQGNSA in the germline V gene. The CDR3 has 12 residues. Trimming removed 1 base at V and 10 bases at J, with 10 bases between. The CDR3 DNA sequence: TGTGCCAGCAGCTTAGGTTACCACGGAGCTTTCTTT. Amino acid sequence: CASSLGYHGAFF.

The chain links TRBV20-1 to TRBJ2-1; a weak D match, TRBD1 (5 bases). CDR1 is DFQATT and CDR2 is SNEGSKA in the germline V gene (reference sequence). Trimming took off 0 bases at V and 6 bases at J, with 18 bases between the two ends. The CDR3 runs 16 residues. The CDR3 sequence is CSARDPGQGFVNEQFF. The CDR3 DNA reads TGCAGTGCTAGAGATCCCGGCCAGGGTTTTGTCAATGAGCAGTTCTTC.

The chain has TRBV20-1 and TRBJ1-1; 8 bases map to TRBD1. CDR3 length equals 11 residues. CDR1 DFQATT and CDR2 SNEGSKA come from the germline V gene (reference sequence). V gave up 6 bases and J gave up 6 bases; unmatched junction bases: 3. In DNA, the CDR3 is TGCAGTGCCCCACAGGGGGCTGAAGCTTTCTTT. It codes for CSAPQGAEAFF.

The V gene is TRBV11-2, the J gene TRBJ2-1, with unresolved D. The CDR3 extends over 12 amino acids. In germline, CDR1 is SGHAT, CDR2 FQNNGV. Trimming cost V 4 bases and J 5 bases, with 6 bases left between them. DNA of the CDR3: TGTGCCAGCAGCTCCGGTCACAATGAGCAGTTCTTC. Protein product: CASSSGHNEQFF.

This clonotype turned up a few times. The genes are TRBV24-1 and TRBJ2-3; 14 bases agree with TRBD2. V lost 4 bases to trimming and J lost 6 bases; unmatched junction nucleotides: 8. The CDR3 totals 17 residues. Looked up from germline, CDR1 is KGHDR and CDR2 is SFDVKD. The CDR3 DNA reads as TGTGCCACCAGTGAACCCGGGACTAGCGGGAGTGGGGATACGCAGTATTTT. It encodes CATSEPGTSGSGDTQYF.

The sample holds a few counts of this clonotype. Because it lacks the conserved phenylalanine or tryptophan at the end, this CDR3 is likely a read error. The chain has TRBV10-3 and TRBJ2-2; the D gene is possibly TRBD2 (6 bases). There are 12 residues in the CDR3. Germline-derived CDR1 and CDR2 are ENHRY and SYGVKD. With 11 bases removed from V and 3 bases from J, the gap between germline ends came to 10 bases. The chain's CDR3 is CAAEGDTGELFL. CDR3 nucleotides: TGTGCCGCGGAGGGTGACACCGGGGAGCTGTTTCTT.

V and J are TRBV7-9 and TRBJ1-1; TRBD1 is a possible D gene (6 bases). Trimming cost V 7 bases and J 4 bases, with 19 bases left between them. CDR1 and CDR2 from the germline V gene are SEHNR and FQNEAQ (reference sequence). The CDR3 runs to 15 residues. CDR3 in amino acids: CASKREGGTATEAFF. CDR3 in DNA: TGTGCCAGCAAGAGGGAGGGGGGGACGGCCACTGAAGCTTTCTTT.

The CDR3 nucleotides read TGTGCCAGCAGCACCACCGAAACAGGGTGGCGGTTCTTC. The encoded protein is CASSTTETGWRFF. The chain employs TRBV6-5 and TRBJ2-1; a weak D match, TRBD1 (6 bases). The CDR3 consists of 13 residues. Trimming cost V 6 bases and J 15 bases, with 21 bases left between them. Germline assignment: CDR1 MNHEY and CDR2 SVGAGI.

This rearrangement joins TRBV27 to TRBJ1-5, with unresolved D. This CDR3 has 15 residues. Between the trimmed V and J ends, which lost 6 bases and 2 bases, there was a span of 14 bases. From germline, CDR1 is MNHEY and CDR2 SMNVEV (reference sequence). CDR3 region: CASRTTTRGNQPQHF. Written as DNA, the CDR3 is TGTGCCAGCAGAACGACGACTCGTGGCAATCAGCCCCAGCATTTT.

The V and J genes are TRBV4-1 and TRBJ2-3; no clear D gene. Trimming left V 1 base short and J 0 bases short, with 8 bases between. CDR1 and CDR2 from the germline V gene are MGHRA and YSYEKL. The CDR3 sequence is 15 residues long. In DNA form, the CDR3 reads TGCGCCAGCAGCCAAGTCTCGACTAGCACAGATACGCAGTATTTT. Residues: CASSQVSTSTDTQYF.

CDR3 region: CSPRPGLAVHYEQYF. CDR3 coding DNA: TGCAGTCCGAGACCGGGACTAGCGGTTCACTACGAGCAGTACTTC. This chain joins TRBV20-1 and TRBJ2-7; 11 bases are shared with TRBD2. CDR3 length: 15 residues. The J segment lost 3 bases and the V segment lost 8 bases, leaving 12 bases of the junction unmatched. From germline, CDR1 is DFQATT and CDR2 SNEGSKA (reference sequence).

This clonotype turned up a few times. The CDR3 reads CSVGGGPGNYGYTF. CDR3 nucleotide sequence: TGCAGCGTTGGAGGGGGGCCAGGGAACTATGGCTACACCTTC. The chain links TRBV29-1 to TRBJ1-2; possibly TRBD1 for D (6 bases). Deletions cut 4 bases from V and 2 bases from J, with 14 bases between. Germline CDR1 SQVTM, CDR2 ANQGSEA. This CDR3 region has 14 residues.

There are a few counts of this clonotype. The J gene is TRBJ2-5, the V gene TRBV24-1; D not resolved. The CDR3 extends over 14 amino acids. Between the trimmed V and J ends, which lost 2 bases and 4 bases, there was a span of 10 bases. The germline CDR1 and CDR2 sequences are KGHDR and SFDVKD. The CDR3 nucleotides are TGTGCCACCAGTGATTCCCGGCCGTCAGAGACCCAGTACTTC. Its translation is CATSDSRPSETQYF.

This clonotype was picked up a small number of times. The rearrangement links TRBV7-9 to TRBJ1-1; TRBD1 matches 10 bases. V trimming: 8 bases; J trimming: 5 bases; junction bases outside the gene matches: 8. The CDR3 consists of 14 residues. CDR1 is SEHNR and CDR2 is FQNEAQ in the germline V gene (reference sequence). The chain's CDR3 is CASVLGTGVTEAFF. For the CDR3, the DNA is TGTGCCAGCGTTCTCGGGACAGGGGTGACTGAAGCTTTCTTT. The full variable domain, its missing parts supplied by reference TRBV7-9 and TRBJ1-1, is DTGVSQNPRHKITKRGQNVTFRCDPISEHNRLYWYRQTLGQGPEFLTYFQNEAQLEKSRLLSDRFSAERPKGSFSTLEIQRTEQGDSAMYLCASVLGTGVTEAFFGQGTRLTVV.